Presented here are 8 T cell receptor beta chains from one specimen sequenced in a study of Ad26.COV2.S vaccination and SARS-CoV-2 variants (dated by TCRdb to the early 2020s). The library was made by the immunoSEQ multiplex PCR assay. Not all clones reach the TCRdb copy of this immuneACCESS table, which keeps in-frame sequences only. Checked studies attribute under half of the gap to unresolved V genes and leave the rest unexplained. This sample comprises around 300,000 clones, roughly 91% of them detected only once. Approximately 4.5% of the sample rests with the top ten. Reading the label with the study, this specimen's treatment or condition is: around 19 received Ad26.COV2.S at low or high dose, single or two shots; 5 received placebo; per-sample allocation not given. For vaccine and placebo recipients, repertoires were sequenced using samples collected on day 63 after the first injection. The sequencing here drew on peripheral blood, taken in a trial of Ad26.COV2.S vaccine versus placebo. Source of these receptors: a person between 18 and 60 years old who received the Ad26.COV2.S COVID-19 vaccine or a placebo.

V gene TRBV14 combines with J gene TRBJ2-1, with a possible D match to TRBD1 (6 bases). Between the trimmed V and J ends, which lost 3 bases and 7 bases, there was a span of 16 bases. Germline values: CDR1 SGHDN, CDR2 FVKESK. This CDR3 has 15 amino acids. This CDR3 reads CASSHDRIVRNEQFF. As DNA, the CDR3 is TGTGCCAGCAGCCACGACAGGATTGTCCGTAATGAGCAGTTCTTC.

V is TRBV27 and J is TRBJ2-7, with D tentatively TRBD1 (5 bases). V was shortened by 6 bases and J by 5 bases, with 17 bases between the two germline ends. The germline V gene encodes CDR1 MNHEY and CDR2 SMNVEV (reference sequence). The CDR3 sequence is 14 residues long. CDR3 DNA sequence: TGTGCCAGCAGATCCTCGGGCAGGGTCAACGAGCAGTACTTC. Protein: CASRSSGRVNEQYF.

This clone was picked up a small number of times. The chain links TRBV30 to TRBJ2-3, with D possibly being TRBD1 (5 bases). V lost 0 bases, J lost 6 bases, and 22 bases lay in between. There are 17 residues in the CDR3. Germline values: CDR1 GTSNPN, CDR2 SVGIG (reference sequence). DNA of the CDR3: TGTGCCTGGAGTGTACAAGGGGCAGAAGGGGTTGGGGATACGCAGTATTTT. It codes for CAWSVQGAEGVGDTQYF.

The chain employs TRBV19 and TRBJ1-5; 7 bases line up with TRBD1. V gave up 5 bases and J gave up 3 bases; unmatched junction bases: 7. CDR1 and CDR2 (germline): LNHDA, SQIVND (reference sequence). The CDR3 contains 15 residues. The CDR3 sequence: CASSDDRDTNQPQHF. In nucleotides, the CDR3 is TGTGCCAGTAGTGACGACAGGGACACCAATCAGCCCCAGCATTTT.

The chain couples TRBV29-1 to TRBJ1-1, with 7 positions matching TRBD1. Germline V CDR1 and CDR2: SQVTM, ANQGSEA. J gave up 1 base and V 7 bases, and 3 bases lay outside the gene matches. The CDR3 length is 12 residues. CDR3 sequence: CSGGQPNTEAFF. CDR3 sequence (DNA): TGCAGCGGGGGACAGCCGAACACTGAAGCTTTCTTT.

The chain has TRBV30 and TRBJ2-3; possible D gene TRBD2, 5 bases. The CDR3 covers 14 residues. Per germline, CDR1 GTSNPN and CDR2 SVGIG (reference sequence). Trimming took off 4 bases at V and 6 bases at J, with 17 bases between the two ends. The CDR3 DNA is TGTGCCTGGATTCTGGAAGGACTGGCGGATACGCAGTATTTT. Protein sequence: CAWILEGLADTQYF.

V is TRBV29-1 and J is TRBJ1-2; D is unclear. The CDR3 has 13 amino acids. Trimming cost V 4 bases and J 3 bases, with 12 bases left between them. CDR1 is SQVTM, CDR2 ANQGSEA, per germline. The chain's CDR3 is CSVGGDGDYGYTF. The DNA for the CDR3 is TGCAGCGTTGGGGGAGACGGGGACTATGGCTACACCTTC.

The V and J genes are TRBV7-9 and TRBJ2-1; D may be TRBD1 (5 bases). The V gene lost 5 bases and the J gene lost 4 bases, with 21 bases spanning the gap. This CDR3 comprises 17 residues. Germline lookup yields CDR1 SEHNR and CDR2 FQNEAQ (reference sequence). This chain's CDR3 is CASSPLRGSRFYNEQFF. CDR3 coding DNA: TGTGCCAGCAGCCCGCTTAGGGGTTCCCGGTTTTACAATGAGCAGTTCTTC.